This TCR beta chain was recovered during a study of blood T cell repertoires in COVID-19. Study summary: Donors in the United States, Italy and Spain gave samples during acute or convalescent COVID-19. T cells, B-cell-depleted T cells, or PBMCs provided the cDNA or gDNA that served as material.

How the authors handled the data: Counts of nucleated cells, estimated from reference gene primer amplification, were obtained. Sequencing used immunoSEQ multiplex PCR; TCRdb keeps in-frame clones, though not all of them. V and J calls and clone size are given by that table; D and trimming were obtained from the DNA. The profile shows a few hundred thousand clones, roughly 88% of them singletons. CDR3 length: 13 residues. Germline CDR1 reads LNHDA; CDR2 reads SQIVND (reference sequence). V trimming: 10 bases; J trimming: 2 bases; junction bases outside the gene matches: 5. The clonotype originates from a man older than 75 with acute or convalescent COVID-19. The source material was peripheral blood. The rearrangement joins TRBV19 to TRBJ1-3; 7 bases match TRBD1. CDR3 in amino acids: CATRGAPGNTIYF. The CDR3 region has the DNA TGTGCCACCAGGGGGGCCCCTGGAAACACCATATATTTT.